This passage covers 2 T cell receptor beta chains from one sample sequenced in a study of radiation and T cells in renal cell carcinoma. Time point specified: blood 2 weeks post-SBRT. Treatment noted: 15 Gy SBRT to primary tumor, nephrectomy 4 weeks later. Method: immunoSEQ multiplex PCR; TCRdb's copy keeps in-frame clones and lacks some. The data hold about 130,000 clones, with around 85% observed a single time. The sequenced sample was blood, obtained from a patient whose treatment included radiotherapy and nephrectomy. These receptors all stem from a man aged 50-59 years with renal cell carcinoma.

V and J are TRBV7-9 and TRBJ2-3; D uncertain. The CDR3 extends over 15 amino acids. Trimming pared 6 bases from V and 2 bases from J, leaving 15 bases between. Germline V gene lookup returns CDR1 SEHNR and CDR2 FQNEAQ (reference sequence). As DNA, the CDR3 is TGTGCCAGCAGTCCGGGTCTTCGCGACACAGATACGCAGTATTTT. This sequence encodes CASSPGLRDTDTQYF.

This clone was seen more than once but under ten times. The chain links TRBV6-5 to TRBJ1-3; D gene unclear. Trimming shortened V by 5 bases and J by 2 bases, and 13 bases separated the two germline ends. CDR1 and CDR2 from the germline V gene are MNHEY and SVGAGI. This CDR3 spans 15 amino acids. As DNA, the CDR3 is TGTGCCAGCAGTATGACTTCGGGGACTGGAAACACCATATATTTT. This encodes CASSMTSGTGNTIYF.